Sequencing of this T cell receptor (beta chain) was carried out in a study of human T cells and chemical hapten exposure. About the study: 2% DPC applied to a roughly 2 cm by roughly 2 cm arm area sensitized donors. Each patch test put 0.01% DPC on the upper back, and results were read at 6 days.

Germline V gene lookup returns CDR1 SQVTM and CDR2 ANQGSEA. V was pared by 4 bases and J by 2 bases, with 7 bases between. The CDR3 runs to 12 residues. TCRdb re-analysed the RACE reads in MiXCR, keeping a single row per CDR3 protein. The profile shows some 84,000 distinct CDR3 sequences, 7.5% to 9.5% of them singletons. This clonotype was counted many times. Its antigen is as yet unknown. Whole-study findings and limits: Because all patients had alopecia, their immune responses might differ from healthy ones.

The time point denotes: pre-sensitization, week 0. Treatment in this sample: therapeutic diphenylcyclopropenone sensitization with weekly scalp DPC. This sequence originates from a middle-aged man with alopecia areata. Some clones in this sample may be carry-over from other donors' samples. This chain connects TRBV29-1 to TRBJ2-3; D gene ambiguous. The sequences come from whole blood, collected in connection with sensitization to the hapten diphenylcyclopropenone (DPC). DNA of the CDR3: TGCAGCGTTGTGATCACCACAGATACGCAGTATTTT. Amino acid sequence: CSVVITTDTQYF.